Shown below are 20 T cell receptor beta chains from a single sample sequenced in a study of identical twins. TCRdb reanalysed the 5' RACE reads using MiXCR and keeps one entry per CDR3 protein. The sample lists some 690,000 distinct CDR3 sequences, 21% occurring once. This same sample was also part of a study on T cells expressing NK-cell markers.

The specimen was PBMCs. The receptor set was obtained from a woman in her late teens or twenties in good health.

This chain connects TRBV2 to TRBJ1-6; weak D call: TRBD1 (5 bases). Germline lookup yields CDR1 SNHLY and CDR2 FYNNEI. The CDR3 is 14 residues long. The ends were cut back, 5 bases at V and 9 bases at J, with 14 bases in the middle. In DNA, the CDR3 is TGTGCCAGCAGTTCTCTGGGGGAAGGTTCACCCCTCCACTTT. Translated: CASSSLGEGSPLHF.

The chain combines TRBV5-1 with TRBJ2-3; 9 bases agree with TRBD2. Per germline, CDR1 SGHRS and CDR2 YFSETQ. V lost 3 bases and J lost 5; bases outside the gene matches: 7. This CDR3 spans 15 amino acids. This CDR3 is CASSSGTSTRDTQYF. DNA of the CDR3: TGCGCCAGCAGCTCCGGGACTAGCACGAGAGATACGCAGTATTTT.

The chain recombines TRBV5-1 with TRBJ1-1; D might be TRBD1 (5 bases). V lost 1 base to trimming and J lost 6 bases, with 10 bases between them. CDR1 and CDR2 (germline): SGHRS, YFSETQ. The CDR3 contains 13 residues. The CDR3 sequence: CASSLIQDSEAFF. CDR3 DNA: TGCGCCAGCAGCTTGATACAGGATTCTGAAGCTTTCTTT.

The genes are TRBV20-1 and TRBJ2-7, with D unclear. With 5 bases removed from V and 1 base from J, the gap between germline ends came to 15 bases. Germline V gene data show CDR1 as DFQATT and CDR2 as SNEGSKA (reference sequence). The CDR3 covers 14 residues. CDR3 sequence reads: CSAGERAKSYEQYF. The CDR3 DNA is TGCAGTGCTGGGGAAAGGGCTAAGTCCTACGAGCAGTACTTC.

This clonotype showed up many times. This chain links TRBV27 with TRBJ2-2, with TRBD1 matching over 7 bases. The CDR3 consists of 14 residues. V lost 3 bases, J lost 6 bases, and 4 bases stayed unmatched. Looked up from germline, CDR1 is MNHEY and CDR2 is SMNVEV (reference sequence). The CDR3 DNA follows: TGTGCCAGCAGTTTTGCAGGGGGTTCCGGGGAGCTGTTTTTT. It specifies CASSFAGGSGELFF.

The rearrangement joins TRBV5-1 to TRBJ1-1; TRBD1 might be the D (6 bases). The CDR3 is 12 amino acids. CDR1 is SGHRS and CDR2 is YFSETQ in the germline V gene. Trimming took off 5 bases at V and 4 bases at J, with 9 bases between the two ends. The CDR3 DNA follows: TGCGCCAGCAGAACAGGGATCACTGAAGCTTTCTTT. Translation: CASRTGITEAFF.

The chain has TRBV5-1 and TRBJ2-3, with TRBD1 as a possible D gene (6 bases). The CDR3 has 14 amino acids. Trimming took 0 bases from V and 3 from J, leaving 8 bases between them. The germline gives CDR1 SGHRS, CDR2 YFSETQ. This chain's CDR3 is CASSLVGQTDTQYF. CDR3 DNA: TGCGCCAGCAGCTTGGTTGGACAGACAGATACGCAGTATTTT.

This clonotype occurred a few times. The CDR3 sequence is CASSLGIEETQYF. In DNA form, the CDR3 reads TGCGCCAGCAGCTTGGGGATAGAAGAGACCCAGTACTTC. The V gene is TRBV5-1, the J gene TRBJ2-5; no reliable D call. Germline CDR1 is SGHRS and CDR2 is YFSETQ. The V end was cut by 0 bases, the J end by 3 bases, with 6 bases between. This CDR3 spans 13 amino acids.

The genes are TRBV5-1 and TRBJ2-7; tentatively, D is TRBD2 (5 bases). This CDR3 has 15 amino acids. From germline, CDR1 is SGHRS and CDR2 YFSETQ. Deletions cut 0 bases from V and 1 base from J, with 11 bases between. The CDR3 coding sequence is TGCGCCAGCAGCTTGGGGACTCGCGGATCCTACGAGCAGTACTTC. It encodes CASSLGTRGSYEQYF.

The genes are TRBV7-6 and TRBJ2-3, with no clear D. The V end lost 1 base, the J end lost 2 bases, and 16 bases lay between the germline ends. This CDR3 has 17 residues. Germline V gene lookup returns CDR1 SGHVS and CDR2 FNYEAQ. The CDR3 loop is CASSLGSGQLPTDTQYF. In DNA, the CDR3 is TGTGCCAGCAGCTTAGGTTCCGGGCAGCTACCCACAGATACGCAGTATTTT.

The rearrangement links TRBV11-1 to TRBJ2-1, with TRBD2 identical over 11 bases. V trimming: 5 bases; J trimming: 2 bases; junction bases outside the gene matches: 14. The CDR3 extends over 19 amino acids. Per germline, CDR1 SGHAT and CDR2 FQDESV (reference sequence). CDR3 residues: CASSRRTSGGSIAYNEQFF. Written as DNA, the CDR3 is TGTGCCAGCAGCAGGCGAACTAGCGGGGGATCCATCGCCTACAATGAGCAGTTCTTC.

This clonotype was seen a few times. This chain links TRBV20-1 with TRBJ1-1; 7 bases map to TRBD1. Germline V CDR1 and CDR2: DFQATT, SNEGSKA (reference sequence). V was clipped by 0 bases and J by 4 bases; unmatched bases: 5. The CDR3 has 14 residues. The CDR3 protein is CSARDRQGGTEAFF. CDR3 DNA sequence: TGCAGTGCTAGAGACCGACAGGGAGGCACTGAAGCTTTCTTT.

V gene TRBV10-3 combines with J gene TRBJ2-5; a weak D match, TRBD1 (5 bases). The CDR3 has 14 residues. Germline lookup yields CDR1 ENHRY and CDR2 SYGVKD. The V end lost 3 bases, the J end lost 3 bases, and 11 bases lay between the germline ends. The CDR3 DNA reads TGTGCCATCAGTGATTCGACAGACGAAGAGACCCAGTACTTC. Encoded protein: CAISDSTDEETQYF.

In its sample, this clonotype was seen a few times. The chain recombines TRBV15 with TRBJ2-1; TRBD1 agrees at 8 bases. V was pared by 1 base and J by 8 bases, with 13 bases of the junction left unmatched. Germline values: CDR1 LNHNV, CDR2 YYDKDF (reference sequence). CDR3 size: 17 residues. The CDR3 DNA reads TGTGCCACCAGCAGAGTGCTTAACAGGGGGGATAGCTATGAGCAGTTCTTC. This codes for CATSRVLNRGDSYEQFF.

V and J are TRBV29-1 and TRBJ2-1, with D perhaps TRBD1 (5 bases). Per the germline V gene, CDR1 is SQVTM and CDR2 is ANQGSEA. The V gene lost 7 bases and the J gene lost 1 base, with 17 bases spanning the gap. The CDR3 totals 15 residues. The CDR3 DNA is TGCAGCGCTTGTCAGGGTCTTGTTTCCTACAATGAGCAGTTCTTC. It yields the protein CSACQGLVSYNEQFF.

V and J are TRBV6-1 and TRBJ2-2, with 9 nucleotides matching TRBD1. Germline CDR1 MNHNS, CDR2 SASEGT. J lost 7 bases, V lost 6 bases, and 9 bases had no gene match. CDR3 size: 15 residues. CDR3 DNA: TGTGCCAGCAGAACAGGACAGGGGTTCGGCGGGGAGCTGTTTTTT. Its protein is CASRTGQGFGGELFF.

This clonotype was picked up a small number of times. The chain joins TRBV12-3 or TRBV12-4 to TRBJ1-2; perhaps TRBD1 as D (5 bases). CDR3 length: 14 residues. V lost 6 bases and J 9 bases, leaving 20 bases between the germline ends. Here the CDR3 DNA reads TGTGCCAGCAGCCGGACAACCACCCCTATCAGCTACACCTTC. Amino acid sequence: CASSRTTTPISYTF.

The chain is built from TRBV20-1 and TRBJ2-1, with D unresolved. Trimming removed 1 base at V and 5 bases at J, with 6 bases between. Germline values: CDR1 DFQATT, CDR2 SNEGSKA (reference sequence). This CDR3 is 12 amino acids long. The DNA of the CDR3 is TGCAGTGCTAGAGGGGCGGACAATGAGCAGTTCTTC. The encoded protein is CSARGADNEQFF.

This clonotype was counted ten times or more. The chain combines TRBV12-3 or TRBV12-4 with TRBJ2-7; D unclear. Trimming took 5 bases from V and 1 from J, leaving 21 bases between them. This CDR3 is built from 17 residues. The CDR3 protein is CASSLRFASRFSYEQYF. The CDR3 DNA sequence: TGTGCCAGCAGTCTCAGGTTCGCATCCCGTTTTTCCTACGAGCAGTACTTC.

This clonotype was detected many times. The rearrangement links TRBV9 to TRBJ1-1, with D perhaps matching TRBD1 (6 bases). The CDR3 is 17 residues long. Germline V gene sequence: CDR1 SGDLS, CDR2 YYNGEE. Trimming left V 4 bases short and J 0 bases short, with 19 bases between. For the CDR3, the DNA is TGTGCCAGCAGCCCCCGAGGGGACATCTACATGAACACTGAAGCTTTCTTT. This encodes CASSPRGDIYMNTEAFF.